This entry concerns a single T cell receptor (beta chain). Its antigen is undetermined. It was with 60 Vbeta and 13 Jbeta primers that the PCR ran. Method: immunoSEQ multiplex PCR; TCRdb's copy keeps in-frame clones and lacks some. The sample has some 110,000 clones; 70% to 80% are singletons. The record originates from a study of cytomegalovirus exposure and HLA in healthy donors. Study outcomes and limitations: In a later analysis, across HLA loci, associated TCR counts were highest for DRB1, lowest for HLA-C.

V lost 6 bases and J lost 6; bases outside the gene matches: 10. The CDR3 spans 15 residues. Germline values: CDR1 LNHDA, CDR2 SQIVND (reference sequence). Sequencing was performed on PBMCs. The clonotype was recovered from a young woman in good health and CMV-seropositive. The V and J genes are TRBV19 and TRBJ1-5; 8 bases map to TRBD1. The CDR3 DNA reads TGTGCCAGTAGCCTCGGACAGGGTCTGACTCAGCCCCAGCATTTT. As protein: CASSLGQGLTQPQHF.